This TCR beta chain was sequenced in a study of blood T cell repertoires in COVID-19. Looking at the study overall: Whether acute or convalescent, the COVID-19 samples came from the United States, Italy and Spain. Sources were T cells, B-cell-depleted T cells, or PBMCs; the material itself was cDNA or gDNA.

Per the authors' pipeline: Amplification of reference gene primers was used by the study to estimate nucleated cell counts. Sequencing used immunoSEQ multiplex PCR; TCRdb keeps in-frame clones, though not all of them. V and J calls and clone size are as listed in that table; D and trimming were resolved from the DNA. Among about 54,000 clones listed, about nine tenths were seen once. The sequence was obtained from a man aged 50-60 years with active COVID-19. Input material: peripheral blood.

As DNA, the CDR3 is TGTGCCAGTAGTCAAGGACTACACACTGAAGCTTTCTTT. This gives the protein CASSQGLHTEAFF. The J gene is TRBJ1-1, the V gene TRBV19, with D hard to call. The germline V gene encodes CDR1 LNHDA and CDR2 SQIVND (reference sequence). Between the trimmed V and J ends, which lost 5 bases and 3 bases, there was a span of 10 bases. This CDR3 has 13 amino acids.